This entry features one TCR beta chain sequence. The target antigen is unknown. CDR3 length: 13 amino acids. V was cut by 1 base and J by 4 bases, with 7 bases left in between. The germline gives CDR1 LGHDT, CDR2 YNNKEL (reference sequence). This specimen belongs to a study of T cell responses to AZD1222 COVID-19 vaccine. Study-level findings and limits: Baseline testing showed seropositivity in only a handful of AZD1222 recipients. Among the donors, most were white British and more were female, and clonal diversity was possibly underestimated.

The assay was immunoSEQ multiplex PCR, and TCRdb's table has in-frame clones only and misses some. The table has about 35,000 clones, roughly 90% seen once. The rearrangement links TRBV3-1 (or the pseudogene TRBV3-2) to TRBJ1-2; unclear D gene. This sequence was found in an adult in good health. The starting material was peripheral blood, obtained on day 0 of AZD1222 vaccination. Here the CDR3 reads CASSQVGSYGYTF. In DNA form, the CDR3 reads TGTGCCAGCAGCCAAGTAGGATCCTATGGCTACACCTTC.